Listed here are 30 T cell receptor beta chains from one sample, sequenced in a study of OX40 agonist ivuxolimab in advanced cancers. Clones were read by immunoSEQ multiplex PCR, and TCRdb kept only the in-frame ones, dropping some. The profile shows nearly 50,000 clones, about 87% of them singletons. The material was CD4+ or CD8+ T cells sorted from blood, obtained in a trial of the OX40 agonist ivuxolimab. The source is an adult with an advanced solid tumor such as melanoma, head and neck, liver or kidney cancer.

This clone was counted a few times. The chain recombines TRBV2 with TRBJ2-3; the D gene could be TRBD1 or TRBD2 (5 bases each). The CDR3 has 15 amino acids. Germline V gene sequence: CDR1 SNHLY, CDR2 FYNNEI. Between the trimmed V and J ends, which lost 8 bases and 2 bases, there was a span of 17 bases. The CDR3 sequence: CASPEGEGTTDTQYF. CDR3 coding DNA: TGTGCCAGCCCGGAAGGCGAGGGGACCACAGATACGCAGTATTTT.

The chain couples TRBV5-1 to TRBJ2-7; TRBD1 agrees at 7 bases. V lost 0 bases, J lost 2 bases, and 2 bases stayed unmatched. CDR1 and CDR2 (germline): SGHRS, YFSETQ. This CDR3 is 14 amino acids long. DNA of the CDR3: TGCGCCAGCAGCTTGGACAGGGGCCCCTACGAGCAGTACTTC. The encoded protein is CASSLDRGPYEQYF.

This chain's CDR3 is CASREAGGPGELFF. CDR3 bases: TGTGCCAGCAGGGAAGCGGGAGGCCCCGGGGAGCTGTTTTTT. V is TRBV6-5 and J is TRBJ2-2; 9 bases fit TRBD2. The CDR3 is 14 amino acids. CDR1 is MNHEY, CDR2 SVGAGI, per germline. J gave up 6 bases and V 6 bases, and 5 bases lay outside the gene matches.

The chain uses TRBV7-2 and TRBJ2-5; D is tentatively TRBD1 or TRBD2 (5 bases each). The CDR3 runs to 14 residues. V lost 5 bases to trimming and J lost 7 bases, with 17 bases between them. Germline CDR1 reads SGHTA; CDR2 reads FQGNSA. Written as DNA, the CDR3 is TGTGCCAGCAGCAGTGACTATTGGGGCGGGACCCAGTACTTC. Translating gives CASSSDYWGGTQYF. The full variable domain, in which reference TRBV7-2 and TRBJ2-5 provide the parts outside the CDR3, is GAGVSQSPSNKVTEKGKDVELRCDPISGHTALYWYRQSLGQGLEFLIYFQGNSAPDKSGLPSDRFSAERTGGSVSTLTIQRTQQEDSAVYLCASSSDYWGGTQYFGPGTRLLVL.

The genes are TRBV5-6 and TRBJ2-1; 14 bases line up with TRBD2. J was trimmed by 7 bases and V by 7 bases; bases with no gene match: 7. The CDR3 runs 15 residues. Germline assignment: CDR1 SGHDT and CDR2 YYEEEE. The CDR3 protein is CASHRLAGGWNEQFF. The CDR3 coding sequence is TGTGCCAGCCACAGACTAGCGGGGGGGTGGAATGAGCAGTTCTTC.

This sequence joins TRBV2 and TRBJ1-6; D is unclear. The CDR3 is 13 amino acids. Germline V gives CDR1 SNHLY, CDR2 FYNNEI. Trimming pared 3 bases from V and 10 bases from J, leaving 10 bases between. The CDR3 sequence is CASSDWVRSPLHF. The CDR3 DNA is TGTGCCAGCAGTGATTGGGTAAGGTCACCCCTCCACTTT.

The chain recombines TRBV6-6 with TRBJ2-5; D unclear. CDR3 length equals 13 residues. In germline, CDR1 is MNHNY, CDR2 SVGAGI (reference sequence). V gave up 5 bases and J gave up 3 bases, with 10 bases separating them. In DNA form, the CDR3 reads TGTGCCAGCAGTACCCAACCGAAAGAGACCCAGTACTTC. Protein product: CASSTQPKETQYF.

This chain joins TRBV5-1 and TRBJ1-2, with 7 bases lining up with TRBD1. Germline CDR1 SGHRS, CDR2 YFSETQ. This CDR3 comprises 15 residues. V lost 0 bases and J lost 4; bases outside the gene matches: 6. The CDR3 loop is CASSLGPGGGYGYTF. For the CDR3, the DNA is TGCGCCAGCAGCTTGGGCCCAGGGGGTGGCTATGGCTACACCTTC.

The chain is built from TRBV6-5 and TRBJ1-2, with a tentative D call TRBD1 (6 bases). This CDR3 is built from 14 residues. V lost 6 bases and J lost 3, with 14 bases in between. Germline loops: CDR1 MNHEY, CDR2 SVGAGI. The CDR3 loop is CASSPLPGDYGYTF. Here the CDR3 DNA reads TGTGCCAGCAGCCCCCTGCCAGGGGACTATGGCTACACCTTC.

This clone was observed once. The chain employs TRBV27 and TRBJ1-4, with D unclear. Germline loops: CDR1 MNHEY, CDR2 SMNVEV (reference sequence). The V end lost 5 bases, the J end lost 9 bases, and 25 bases lay between the germline ends. The CDR3 covers 17 residues. In DNA, the CDR3 is TGTGCCAGCAGTCCCTCATCATCCCCGGGAATTGGGAAAAAACTGTTTTTT. Amino acids: CASSPSSSPGIGKKLFF.

In its sample, this clone was seen a few times. The V gene is TRBV23-1, the J gene TRBJ1-6; 8 bases match TRBD1. TRBV23-1 carries the ORF label, with uncertain function. After removal of 0 bases from V and 3 bases from J, the junction contained 10 bases not matched to a gene. The CDR3 is 19 residues long. The CDR3, as DNA: TGCGCCAGCAGTCAATCACCGGTGGGGACAGGTGACTATAATTCACCCCTCCACTTT. Protein product: CASSQSPVGTGDYNSPLHF.

This chain uses TRBV5-4 with TRBJ1-2, with 8 bases matching TRBD1. The V gene's germline CDR1 is SGHNT and CDR2 YYREEE (reference sequence). The CDR3 is made up of 14 amino acids. The ends lost 4 bases at V and 4 bases at J; junction bases unmatched: 6. Here the CDR3 reads CASSQGAATYGYTF. As DNA, the CDR3 is TGTGCCAGCAGCCAGGGGGCGGCCACCTATGGCTACACCTTC.

This clone was recorded once. V and J are TRBV30 and TRBJ1-5, with TRBD1 matching over 8 bases. Germline V lookup: CDR1 GTSNPN, CDR2 SVGIG (reference sequence). The CDR3 has 14 amino acids. V lost 3 bases and J lost 9; bases outside the gene matches: 10. The CDR3 here is CAWRQNRGGAPQHF. The CDR3 nucleotides are TGTGCCTGGAGGCAAAACAGGGGGGGGGCGCCCCAGCATTTT.

In its sample, this clone was seen a few times. As DNA, the CDR3 is TGTGCCAGCAGTACCTCGATAGCTACCTACGAGCAGTACTTC. It codes for CASSTSIATYEQYF. The V gene is TRBV27, the J gene TRBJ2-7; D is uncertain. The V gene's germline CDR1 is MNHEY and CDR2 SMNVEV (reference sequence). The CDR3 covers 14 residues. V was shortened by 5 bases and J by 2 bases, with 13 bases between the two germline ends.

V usage is TRBV7-7 and J usage is TRBJ2-2; 9 positions match TRBD1. The V and J ends lost 5 bases and 2 bases, in that order; junction bases with no gene match: 9. Germline CDR1 SSHAT, CDR2 FNYEAQ (reference sequence). This CDR3 has 17 residues. The CDR3 DNA is TGTGCCAGCAGCGCAAATCCGGGACAGGGAAACACCGGGGAGCTGTTTTTT. This translates into CASSANPGQGNTGELFF. Based on the CDR3 plus reference TRBV7-7 and TRBJ2-2, the full variable domain is GAGVSQSPRYKVTKRGQDVTLRCDPISSHATLYWYQQALGQGPEFLTYFNYEAQPDKSGLPSDRFSAERPEGSISTLTIQRTEQRDSAMYRCASSANPGQGNTGELFFGEGSRLTVL.

V usage is TRBV6-5 and J usage is TRBJ1-1; possible D gene TRBD1, 6 bases. The CDR3 is 13 amino acids. CDR1 and CDR2 from the germline V gene are MNHEY and SVGAGI. V was pared by 4 bases and J by 4 bases, with 10 bases between. As DNA, the CDR3 is TGTGCCAGCAGTTGGGTAGGGGGCACTGAAGCTTTCTTT. It yields the protein CASSWVGGTEAFF.

This sequence joins TRBV6-1 and TRBJ1-5, with D perhaps TRBD1 (5 bases). V lost 3 bases, J lost 0 bases, and 12 bases lay in between. Germline CDR1 and CDR2: MNHNS and SASEGT. CDR3 size: 16 residues. This chain's CDR3 is CASSDVRGPSNQPQHF. The CDR3 coding sequence is TGTGCCAGCAGTGACGTTAGGGGTCCTAGCAATCAGCCCCAGCATTTT.

This chain joins TRBV5-6 and TRBJ2-3; D gene ambiguous. CDR1 and CDR2 (germline): SGHDT, YYEEEE. This CDR3 comprises 13 residues. V lost 3 bases and J 2 bases, leaving 7 bases between the germline ends. The CDR3, as DNA: TGTGCCAGCAGCTCGTACCTCACAGATACGCAGTATTTT. It codes for CASSSYLTDTQYF.

V is TRBV10-3 and J is TRBJ2-3; no clear D. This CDR3 has 14 amino acids. V dropped 6 bases and J dropped 2 bases, with 12 bases sitting between them. The germline V gene has CDR1 ENHRY and CDR2 SYGVKD. The CDR3 sequence: CAIRATHITDTQYF. DNA for the CDR3: TGTGCCATCAGAGCCACCCATATCACAGATACGCAGTATTTT.

The sample holds a few counts of this clone. The chain has TRBV6-6 and TRBJ2-7; 7 bases are a match to TRBD1. CDR3 length: 16 amino acids. CDR1 MNHNY and CDR2 SVGAGI come from the germline V gene (reference sequence). The trim removed 2 bases at V and 2 bases at J, leaving 9 bases unmatched. CDR3 bases: TGTGCCAGCAGTTACCGATCAGGGGGACCGACCTACGAGCAGTACTTC. Translation: CASSYRSGGPTYEQYF.

The gene calls are TRBV18 and TRBJ2-3, with 8 bases matching TRBD2. The CDR3 consists of 17 residues. In germline, CDR1 is KGHSH, CDR2 LQKENI. The V and J ends lost 1 base and 2 bases, in that order; junction bases with no gene match: 8. The CDR3 nucleotides read TGTGCCAGCTCACCACAGATGGGACTAGGGTTCACAGATACGCAGTATTTT. Residues: CASSPQMGLGFTDTQYF.

The rearrangement uses TRBV7-7 and TRBJ2-7, with 8 bases matching TRBD1. CDR1 is SSHAT, CDR2 FNYEAQ, per germline (reference sequence). V trimming: 5 bases; J trimming: 6 bases; junction bases outside the gene matches: 6. The CDR3 sequence is 13 residues long. The CDR3 DNA follows: TGTGCCAGCAGCCGCGACAGGGGAGGCGAGCAGTACTTC. This encodes CASSRDRGGEQYF.

CDR3 in DNA: TGTGCCAGCAATCCATCCTTAAGGGCTGAAGCTTTCTTT. Translation: CASNPSLRAEAFF. The chain uses TRBV2 and TRBJ1-1; no clear D. Germline V gives CDR1 SNHLY, CDR2 FYNNEI. The V gene lost 7 bases and the J gene lost 6 bases, with 15 bases spanning the gap. CDR3 size: 13 residues.

V and J are TRBV6-4 and TRBJ2-3; TRBD2 agrees at 9 bases. Unmatched junction bases numbered 6, after V lost 2 bases and J lost 0 bases. Germline-derived CDR1 and CDR2 are MRHNA and SNTAGT. The CDR3 extends over 17 amino acids. In nucleotides, the CDR3 is TGTGCCAGCAGTGACCCACGGACTAGCGTAAGCACAGATACGCAGTATTTT. This translates into CASSDPRTSVSTDTQYF.

By share, this clone ranks as medium-sized. The rearrangement joins TRBV4-1 to TRBJ1-3; weak D call: TRBD1 (5 bases). Trimming stripped 0 bases from V and 3 bases from J, with 15 bases between. Germline V gene lookup returns CDR1 MGHRA and CDR2 YSYEKL. The CDR3 covers 17 residues. CDR3 coding DNA: TGCGCCAGCAGCCAAGAGGGGGTGGGAGCCTATGGAAACACCATATATTTT. It translates to CASSQEGVGAYGNTIYF.

This chain links TRBV6-5 with TRBJ2-5; 7 bases are a match to TRBD2. With the DNA end fitting TRBJ2-7 better, the J assignment may be wrong. CDR1 MNHEY and CDR2 SVGAGI come from the germline V gene. This CDR3 is built from 15 residues. The CDR3 DNA reads TGTGCCAGCAGCCGGGTAGCTCGGGAGGCTTACGAGCAGTACTTC. This translates into CASSRVAREAYEQYF.

This chain joins TRBV5-1 and TRBJ2-1, with TRBD2 matching 7 bases. CDR1 is SGHRS, CDR2 YFSETQ, per germline. The CDR3 is 14 amino acids. Germline trimming cut 0 bases from V and 10 bases from J; bases unmatched to any gene: 7. For the CDR3, the DNA is TGCGCCAGCAGCTTGGCCGCAGCAGCGGGGGAGCAGTTCTTC. It codes for CASSLAAAAGEQFF. Together with reference TRBV5-1 and TRBJ2-1, the CDR3 gives the full variable domain: KAGVTQTPRYLIKTRGQQVTLSCSPISGHRSVSWYQQTPGQGLQFLFEYFSETQRNKGNFPGRFSGRQFSNSRSEMNVSTLELGDSALYLCASSLAAAAGEQFFGPGTRLTVL.

The chain is built from TRBV9 and TRBJ1-2; D is unresolved. CDR1 is SGDLS, CDR2 YYNGEE, per germline. V lost 0 bases and J 6 bases, leaving 9 bases between the germline ends. The CDR3 contains 13 residues. CDR3 nucleotide sequence: TGTGCCAGCAGCGTAGCCGCGACCCATGGCTACACCTTC. This translates into CASSVAATHGYTF.

Within the sample, this clone is medium-sized. The V and J genes are TRBV19 and TRBJ1-5, with 8 positions matching TRBD1. The CDR3 length is 13 residues. The junction had 9 bases not matched to a gene; V was cut back by 8 bases and J by 9 bases. Looked up from germline, CDR1 is LNHDA and CDR2 is SQIVND (reference sequence). CDR3 loop: CASSGTGVLPQHF. The CDR3 region has the DNA TGTGCCAGTTCCGGGACAGGTGTTTTGCCCCAGCATTTT.

V usage is TRBV11-2 and J usage is TRBJ1-2; tentatively, D is TRBD1 (5 bases). Between the trimmed V and J ends, which lost 8 bases and 3 bases, there was a span of 13 bases. The CDR3 contains 13 residues. Germline-derived CDR1 and CDR2 are SGHAT and FQNNGV. This chain's CDR3 is CASGTQADYGYTF. CDR3 coding DNA: TGTGCCAGCGGAACACAGGCCGACTATGGCTACACCTTC. The full variable domain, completed using reference TRBV11-2 and TRBJ1-2, is EAGVAQSPRYKIIEKRQSVAFWCNPISGHATLYWYQQILGQGPKLLIQFQNNGVVDDSQLPKDRFSAERLKGVDSTLKIQPAKLEDSAVYLCASGTQADYGYTFGSGTRLTVV.